These T cell receptor beta chains were read from a single sample in a study of identical twins. TCRdb independently ran MiXCR on the 5' RACE reads; one entry per CDR3 protein. The table has 250,000 or so distinct CDR3 sequences, 6% to 8.5% seen once. These data were likewise used in another study, on yellow fever vaccine responses in identical twins.

Sequenced input: CD8+ T cells sorted from blood. These receptors were obtained from a woman younger than 30 in good health. Each CDR3 is given with its conserved first and last residue. Each record gives: J gene, D gene, clone size, V gene, CDR3 protein, CDR3 DNA. D genes are given only for firm matches. Some rows have no size entry. The others give once, few or many, or a class for an expanded clone.

j_gene: TRBJ1-5; d_gene: -; abundance: many; v_gene: TRBV28; CDR3aa: CASIQDPQSNSNQPQHF; CDR3nt: TGTGCCAGCATTCAAGACCCACAATCAAATAGCAATCAGCCCCAGCATTTT
j_gene: TRBJ2-7; d_gene: -; abundance: -; v_gene: TRBV6-5; CDR3aa: CASSYSEGYGYEQYF; CDR3nt: TGTGCCAGCAGTTACTCGGAAGGGTATGGCTACGAGCAGTACTTC
j_gene: TRBJ1-1; d_gene: -; abundance: -; v_gene: TRBV12-3/TRBV12-4; CDR3aa: CASRGPEQGSENTEAFF; CDR3nt: TGTGCCAGCCGAGGGCCTGAGCAGGGATCGGAAAACACTGAAGCTTTCTTT
j_gene: TRBJ1-1; d_gene: -; abundance: -; v_gene: TRBV5-6; CDR3aa: CASSFELLGEAFF; CDR3nt: TGTGCCAGCAGCTTTGAGTTGCTTGGTGAAGCTTTCTTT
j_gene: TRBJ1-3; d_gene: -; abundance: few; v_gene: TRBV28; CDR3aa: CASRSVAPISSGNTIYF; CDR3nt: TGTGCCAGCAGGTCGGTTGCCCCTATATCCTCTGGAAACACCATATATTTT
j_gene: TRBJ2-5; d_gene: TRBD1; abundance: -; v_gene: TRBV27; CDR3aa: CASRQGVQETQYF; CDR3nt: TGTGCCAGCAGGCAGGGGGTACAAGAGACCCAGTACTTC
j_gene: TRBJ2-4; d_gene: TRBD1; abundance: few; v_gene: TRBV11-2; CDR3aa: CASSSGSRDRGAKNIQYF; CDR3nt: TGTGCCAGCAGCTCCGGATCTCGGGACAGGGGAGCCAAAAACATTCAGTACTTC
j_gene: TRBJ2-3; d_gene: -; abundance: -; v_gene: TRBV28; CDR3aa: CASSFERLTDTQYF; CDR3nt: TGTGCCAGCAGTTTCGAGCGGCTCACAGATACGCAGTATTTT
j_gene: TRBJ2-3; d_gene: -; abundance: many; v_gene: TRBV6-4; CDR3aa: CASSGDSMDTQYF; CDR3nt: TGTGCCAGCAGTGGAGACAGTATGGATACGCAGTATTTT
j_gene: TRBJ2-3; d_gene: -; abundance: few; v_gene: TRBV5-8; CDR3aa: CASQPSKRLFADTQYF; CDR3nt: TGTGCCAGCCAGCCCTCCAAGCGATTGTTCGCAGATACGCAGTATTTT
j_gene: TRBJ2-3; d_gene: TRBD2; abundance: few; v_gene: TRBV6-5; CDR3aa: CASSYALGGKDTQYF; CDR3nt: TGTGCCAGCAGTTACGCCCTCGGGGGGAAAGATACGCAGTATTTT
j_gene: TRBJ1-5; d_gene: TRBD1; abundance: many; v_gene: TRBV25-1; CDR3aa: CASSESQGASPGPNQPQHF; CDR3nt: TGTGCCAGCAGTGAGAGTCAGGGGGCTTCCCCAGGCCCGAATCAGCCCCAGCATTTT
j_gene: TRBJ2-7; d_gene: TRBD1; abundance: many; v_gene: TRBV29-1; CDR3aa: CSAGQGVTPHEQYF; CDR3nt: TGCAGCGCTGGACAGGGCGTGACACCTCACGAGCAGTACTTC
j_gene: TRBJ2-1; d_gene: TRBD2; abundance: many; v_gene: TRBV5-1; CDR3aa: CASSLRGGVNEQFF; CDR3nt: TGCGCCAGCAGCTTGCGGGGGGGCGTCAATGAGCAGTTCTTC
j_gene: TRBJ2-5; d_gene: TRBD2; abundance: -; v_gene: TRBV4-2; CDR3aa: CASSQTSGGGGETQYF; CDR3nt: TGTGCCAGCAGCCAGACCAGCGGGGGGGGTGGGGAGACCCAGTACTTC
j_gene: TRBJ2-7; d_gene: TRBD2; abundance: -; v_gene: TRBV28; CDR3aa: CASGLSGRSSYEQYF; CDR3nt: TGTGCCAGCGGTTTAAGCGGGAGAAGCTCCTACGAGCAGTACTTC
j_gene: TRBJ2-1; d_gene: -; abundance: many; v_gene: TRBV2; CDR3aa: CASSVARMDEQFF; CDR3nt: TGTGCCAGCAGTGTGGCCAGAATGGATGAGCAGTTCTTC
j_gene: TRBJ2-3; d_gene: TRBD2; abundance: many; v_gene: TRBV12-3/TRBV12-4; CDR3aa: CASSPRPGLRIADTQYF; CDR3nt: TGTGCCAGCAGTCCCCGCCCGGGACTACGAATTGCAGATACGCAGTATTTT
j_gene: TRBJ1-3; d_gene: -; abundance: many; v_gene: TRBV29-1; CDR3aa: CSVHSGNTIYF; CDR3nt: TGCAGCGTCCACTCTGGAAACACCATATATTTT
j_gene: TRBJ2-3; d_gene: -; abundance: many; v_gene: TRBV5-1; CDR3aa: CASSLIDASTDTQYF; CDR3nt: TGCGCCAGCAGCTTGATTGATGCTAGCACAGATACGCAGTATTTT
j_gene: TRBJ1-6; d_gene: TRBD1; abundance: -; v_gene: TRBV28; CDR3aa: CASSSTGATSPLHF; CDR3nt: TGTGCCAGCAGTTCAACAGGGGCAACTTCACCCCTCCACTTT
j_gene: TRBJ2-1; d_gene: -; abundance: -; v_gene: TRBV12-3/TRBV12-4; CDR3aa: CASSFYGEQFF; CDR3nt: TGTGCCAGCAGTTTTTATGGCGAGCAGTTCTTC